What follows are 23 T cell receptor beta chains derived from one specimen sequenced in a study of T cell repertoires in cytomegalovirus infection. TCRdb recomputed calls from the reads with MiXCR, one row per CDR3 protein. The repertoire includes over 250,000 distinct CDR3 sequences, about 25% of them detected once, and approximately 15% sits in the top ten. The specimen sequenced was PBMCs. The source of these receptors is a human donor in good health (CMV status not recorded). Some clones in this sample may be carry-over from other donors' samples.

The chain's CDR3 is CASRVRTGASYEQYF. Here the CDR3 DNA reads TGTGCCAGCAGGGTAAGGACAGGGGCAAGCTACGAGCAGTACTTC. The rearrangement joins TRBV6-1 to TRBJ2-7; 9 nucleotides match TRBD1. CDR1 and CDR2 (germline): MNHNS, SASEGT. The trim removed 6 bases at V and 3 bases at J, leaving 9 bases unmatched. The length of the CDR3 is 15 residues.

The rearrangement joins TRBV5-1 to TRBJ2-1; D call uncertain. V dropped 0 bases and J dropped 8 bases, with 21 bases sitting between them. Germline V gives CDR1 SGHRS, CDR2 YFSETQ. CDR3 length: 17 amino acids. CDR3 sequence reads: CASSLGLRVRGLHEQFF. For the CDR3, the DNA is TGCGCCAGCAGCTTGGGGTTGCGAGTTCGTGGGCTCCATGAGCAGTTCTTC.

This clonotype was seen ten or more times. The V call is TRBV28, the J call TRBJ2-7; D remains ambiguous. The CDR3 covers 12 residues. CDR1 is MDHEN, CDR2 SYDVKM, per germline. Deletions cut 7 bases from V and 0 bases from J, with 7 bases between. This CDR3 reads CASTLSSYEQYF. The CDR3 nucleotides read TGTGCCAGCACACTTTCCTCCTACGAGCAGTACTTC.

As concerns this clonotype: Given a much more abundant clone one base away, this may be a read error. The genes are TRBV6-5 and TRBJ1-3; D uncertain. The V end was cut by 8 bases, the J end by 0 bases, with 17 bases between. Germline CDR1 MNHEY, CDR2 SVGAGI. The CDR3 is 16 amino acids. Written as DNA, the CDR3 is TGTGCCAGCGGTGATCGGGCCCGGAGCTCTGGAAACACCATATATTTT. Amino acids: CASGDRARSSGNTIYF.

The table lists this clonotype with many counts. The V gene is TRBV7-3, the J gene TRBJ2-7; 7 nucleotides agree with TRBD2. Looked up from germline, CDR1 is SGHTA and CDR2 is FQGTGA. The length of the CDR3 is 13 residues. The ends lost 4 bases at V and 4 bases at J; junction bases unmatched: 4. CDR3 region: CASSSYGGYEQYF. For the CDR3, the DNA is TGTGCCAGCAGCTCATACGGGGGGTACGAGCAGTACTTC.

The rearrangement uses TRBV28 and TRBJ2-5; a possible D gene is TRBD2 (5 bases). Germline V lookup: CDR1 MDHEN, CDR2 SYDVKM. The CDR3 has 13 amino acids. The V end lost 7 bases, the J end lost 5 bases, and 14 bases lay between the germline ends. As DNA, the CDR3 is TGTGCCAGCACTCGAGGGAGTGGGGAGACCCAGTACTTC. It is translated as CASTRGSGETQYF.

This chain connects TRBV29-1 to TRBJ2-3; 7 bases are a match to TRBD2. V shed 7 bases, J shed 0 bases, and the junction held 13 bases outside the gene matches. The germline CDR1 and CDR2 sequences are SQVTM and ANQGSEA. CDR3 size: 16 residues. As DNA, the CDR3 is TGCAGCGCTCCCCCTGAGGCTAGCGGTAGCACAGATACGCAGTATTTT. Translation: CSAPPEASGSTDTQYF.

This clonotype occurred many times. The chain uses TRBV3-1 and TRBJ2-5; 11 positions agree with TRBD1. The germline V gene has CDR1 LGHDT and CDR2 YNNKEL (reference sequence). Trimming at V came to 9 bases and at J to 6 bases, leaving 6 bases not matched to a gene. The CDR3 contains 13 residues. The CDR3, as DNA: TGTGCCAGATGGACAGGGGGCGGAAAGACCCAGTACTTC. Translating gives CARWTGGGKTQYF.

This clonotype was observed a few times. The chain uses TRBV6-2 or TRBV6-3 and TRBJ2-6, with D hard to call. Germline assignment: CDR1 MNHEY and CDR2 SVGEGT. The CDR3 covers 15 residues. The germline V and J ends were trimmed by 7 bases and 0 bases, with 10 bases remaining between them. CDR3 nucleotides: TGTGCCAGCAAGGACGGGCCCTCTGGGGCCAACGTCCTGACTTTC. Translated, it gives CASKDGPSGANVLTF.

This clonotype was detected only a few times. V is TRBV19 and J is TRBJ1-5; a possible D gene is TRBD1 (5 bases). The CDR3 is made up of 15 amino acids. With 1 base removed from V and 2 bases from J, the gap between germline ends came to 9 bases. The germline gives CDR1 LNHDA, CDR2 SQIVND (reference sequence). CDR3 protein: CASSIVEGGNQPQHF. CDR3 DNA: TGTGCCAGTAGTATAGTGGAAGGGGGCAATCAGCCCCAGCATTTT.

This clonotype occurred a few times. The rearrangement uses TRBV6-2 or TRBV6-3 and TRBJ2-7, with 7 positions matching TRBD2. The V gene end was trimmed by 4 bases and the J gene end by 3 bases; junction bases not matched to a gene: 3. Germline CDR1 and CDR2: MNHEY and SVGEGT. The CDR3 runs 13 residues. DNA for the CDR3: TGTGCCAGCAGTTTCGGACTAGACTACGAGCAGTACTTC. Its protein is CASSFGLDYEQYF.

CDR3 loop: CASSQDSSREDEQFF. The CDR3 coding sequence is TGTGCCAGCAGCCAAGATTCCTCAAGGGAGGATGAGCAGTTCTTC. The V gene is TRBV4-2, the J gene TRBJ2-1, with D perhaps matching TRBD2 (6 bases). Per the germline V gene, CDR1 is LGHNA and CDR2 is YNFKEQ. Trimming left V 0 bases short and J 8 bases short, with 14 bases between. The CDR3 has 15 residues.

The chain recombines TRBV7-9 with TRBJ1-2; D gene uncertain. Germline-derived CDR1 and CDR2 are SEHNR and FQNEAQ (reference sequence). The CDR3 spans 15 residues. V was cut by 0 bases and J by 6 bases, with 14 bases left in between. The CDR3 DNA sequence: TGTGCCAGCAGCTTAGCGCTGGGGAGGTCTCATGGCTACACCTTC. Translation gives CASSLALGRSHGYTF.

The gene calls are TRBV12-3 or TRBV12-4 and TRBJ2-7, with D perhaps TRBD1 (7 bases). The CDR3 extends over 14 amino acids. The V end lost 6 bases, the J end lost 0 bases, and 12 bases lay between the germline ends. CDR3 sequence reads: CASSAGQSSYEQYF. The DNA of the CDR3 is TGTGCCAGCAGCGCGGGACAGAGCTCCTACGAGCAGTACTTC.

This clonotype has only a few counts. This chain joins TRBV27 and TRBJ1-1, with D perhaps matching TRBD1 (5 bases). Germline V gene sequence: CDR1 MNHEY, CDR2 SMNVEV (reference sequence). Trimming shortened V by 0 bases and J by 0 bases, and 8 bases separated the two germline ends. The length of the CDR3 is 15 residues. The CDR3 DNA reads TGTGCCAGCAGTTTATCGGGGGTTGTGAACACTGAAGCTTTCTTT. Protein sequence: CASSLSGVVNTEAFF.

This chain uses TRBV6-2 or TRBV6-3 with TRBJ2-1; TRBD2 matches at 9 bases. Looked up from germline, CDR1 is MNHEY and CDR2 is SVGEGT. The junction had 14 bases not matched to a gene; V was cut back by 2 bases and J by 6 bases. CDR3 length equals 18 residues. DNA for the CDR3: TGTGCCAGCAGTTACCCTCTCAGTAGCGGGGGTCCCGGCAATGAGCAGTTCTTC. Protein product: CASSYPLSSGGPGNEQFF.

The rearrangement uses TRBV11-2 and TRBJ2-7; 11 bases are a match to TRBD2. With 5 bases clipped from V and 4 bases from J, the junction kept 13 bases outside the gene matches. CDR3 length: 17 amino acids. Per germline, CDR1 SGHAT and CDR2 FQNNGV. CDR3 sequence: CASSQTLLAGAWYEQYF. The CDR3 DNA follows: TGTGCCAGCAGCCAAACCCTACTAGCGGGAGCCTGGTACGAGCAGTACTTC.

Many counts were recorded for this clonotype. This chain joins TRBV7-2 and TRBJ2-5; 7 nucleotides align to TRBD2. This CDR3 is built from 14 residues. Trimming at V came to 5 bases and at J to 5 bases, leaving 8 bases not matched to a gene. CDR1 is SGHTA and CDR2 is FQGNSA in the germline V gene. Written as DNA, the CDR3 is TGTGCCAGCAGCCAGAGCGGGGTGGGCGAGACCCAGTACTTC. Amino acid sequence: CASSQSGVGETQYF.

The rearrangement joins TRBV7-2 to TRBJ2-5; 9 bases line up with TRBD1. The V gene's germline CDR1 is SGHTA and CDR2 FQGNSA. The CDR3 loop spans 14 amino acids. V trimming: 1 base; J trimming: 5 bases; junction bases outside the gene matches: 2. The CDR3 is CASSLDRGLETQYF. The CDR3 DNA follows: TGTGCCAGCAGCTTAGACAGGGGGCTGGAGACCCAGTACTTC.

This clonotype was counted ten times or more. The chain links TRBV7-6 to TRBJ2-2; 7 nucleotides match TRBD2. With 0 bases clipped from V and 7 bases from J, the junction kept 8 bases outside the gene matches. This CDR3 is 16 amino acids long. Germline V gene sequence: CDR1 SGHVS, CDR2 FNYEAQ. CDR3 coding DNA: TGTGCCAGCAGCTTAGCGTCTAGCGGACGGGGCGGGGAGCTGTTTTTT. Translated, it gives CASSLASSGRGGELFF.

V and J are TRBV6-8 and TRBJ2-1; 9 bases are shared with TRBD2. The ends lost 6 bases at V and 5 bases at J; junction bases unmatched: 5. This CDR3 has 14 amino acids. The germline V gene has CDR1 MNHGY and CDR2 SAAAGT. DNA of the CDR3: TGTGCCAGCAGGTTTAGCGGGGGTAACAATGAGCAGTTCTTC. Translating gives CASRFSGGNNEQFF.

This clonotype was seen only a few times. The chain combines TRBV6-5 with TRBJ2-7, with 11 bases lining up with TRBD2. CDR1 and CDR2 (germline): MNHEY, SVGAGI. J lost 0 bases, V lost 7 bases, and 8 bases had no gene match. This CDR3 has 16 amino acids. CDR3 DNA sequence: TGTGCCAGCACCCGGGGGACTAGCGGTTCCTCCTACGAGCAGTACTTC. It encodes CASTRGTSGSSYEQYF.

The chain couples TRBV20-1 to TRBJ2-5; a possible D gene is TRBD2 (6 bases). CDR3 length: 13 residues. CDR1 and CDR2 (germline): DFQATT, SNEGSKA (reference sequence). V was pared by 6 bases and J by 8 bases, with 19 bases between. CDR3 sequence: CSADLGGIGTQYF. Written as DNA, the CDR3 is TGCAGTGCAGACCTGGGCGGGATTGGTACCCAGTACTTC.